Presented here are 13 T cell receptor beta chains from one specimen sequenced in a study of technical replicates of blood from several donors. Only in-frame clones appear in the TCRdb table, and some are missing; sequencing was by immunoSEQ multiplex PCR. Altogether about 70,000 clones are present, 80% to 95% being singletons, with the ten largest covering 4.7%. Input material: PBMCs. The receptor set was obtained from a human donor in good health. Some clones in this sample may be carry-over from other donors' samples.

CDR3 region: CASHLAGIYNEQFF. The CDR3 region has the DNA TGTGCCAGCCATCTAGCGGGGATCTACAATGAGCAGTTCTTC. V usage is TRBV19 and J usage is TRBJ2-1; 9 nucleotides match TRBD2. V lost 9 bases and J lost 3; bases outside the gene matches: 6. The CDR3 contains 14 residues. Germline-derived CDR1 and CDR2 are LNHDA and SQIVND (reference sequence). Based on the CDR3 plus reference TRBV19 and TRBJ2-1, the full variable domain is DGGITQSPKYLFRKEGQNVTLSCEQNLNHDAMYWYRQDPGQGLRLIYYSQIVNDFQKGDIAEGYSVSREKKESFPLTVTSAQKNPTAFYLCASHLAGIYNEQFFGPGTRLTVL.

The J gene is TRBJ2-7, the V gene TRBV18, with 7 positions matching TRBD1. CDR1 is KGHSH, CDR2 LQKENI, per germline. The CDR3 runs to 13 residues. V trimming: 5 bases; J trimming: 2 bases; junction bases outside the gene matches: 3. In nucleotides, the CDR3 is TGTGCCAGCTCAAAGACAGGGCCCTACGAGCAGTACTTC. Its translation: CASSKTGPYEQYF.

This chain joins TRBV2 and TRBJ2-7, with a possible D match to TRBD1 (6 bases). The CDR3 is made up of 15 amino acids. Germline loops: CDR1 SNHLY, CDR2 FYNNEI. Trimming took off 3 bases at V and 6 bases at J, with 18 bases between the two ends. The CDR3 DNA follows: TGTGCCAGCAGTGAGACAGGAGGAAGGACGGGCGAGCAGTACTTC. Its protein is CASSETGGRTGEQYF. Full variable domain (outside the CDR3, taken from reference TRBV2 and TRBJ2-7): EPEVTQTPSHQVTQMGQEVILRCVPISNHLYFYWYRQILGQKVEFLVSFYNNEISEKSEIFDDQFSVERPDGSNFTLKIRSTKLEDSAMYFCASSETGGRTGEQYFGPGTRLTVT.

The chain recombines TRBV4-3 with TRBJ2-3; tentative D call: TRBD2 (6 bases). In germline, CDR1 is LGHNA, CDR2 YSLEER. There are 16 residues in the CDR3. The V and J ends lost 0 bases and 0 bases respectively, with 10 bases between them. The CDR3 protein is CASSQDRGASTDTQYF. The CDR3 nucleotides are TGCGCCAGCAGCCAAGATCGCGGGGCTAGCACAGATACGCAGTATTTT.

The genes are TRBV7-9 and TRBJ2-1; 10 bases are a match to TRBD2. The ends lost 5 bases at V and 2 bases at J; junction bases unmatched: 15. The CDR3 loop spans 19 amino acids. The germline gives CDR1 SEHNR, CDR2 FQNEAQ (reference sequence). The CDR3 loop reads CASSPRRLAGAPTYNEQFF. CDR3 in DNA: TGTGCCAGCAGCCCTCGCCGACTAGCGGGCGCCCCCACCTACAATGAGCAGTTCTTC.

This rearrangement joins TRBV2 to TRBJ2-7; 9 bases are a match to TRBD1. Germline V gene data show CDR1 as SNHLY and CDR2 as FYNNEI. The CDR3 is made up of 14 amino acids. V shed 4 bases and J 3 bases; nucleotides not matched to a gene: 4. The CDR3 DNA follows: TGTGCCAGCAGTGTGGTGGGACAGGGCTACGAGCAGTACTTC. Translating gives CASSVVGQGYEQYF.

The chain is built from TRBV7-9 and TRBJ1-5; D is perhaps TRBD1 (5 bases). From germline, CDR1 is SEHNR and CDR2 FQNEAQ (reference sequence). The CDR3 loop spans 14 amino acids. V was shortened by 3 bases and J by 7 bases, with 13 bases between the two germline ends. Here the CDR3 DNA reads TGTGCCAGCAGCTTGGGTGGGACTTCCCAGCCCCAGCATTTT. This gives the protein CASSLGGTSQPQHF.

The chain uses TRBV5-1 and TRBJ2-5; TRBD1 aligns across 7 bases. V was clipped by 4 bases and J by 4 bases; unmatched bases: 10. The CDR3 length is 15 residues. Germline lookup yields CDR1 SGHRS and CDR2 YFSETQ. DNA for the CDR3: TGCGCCAGCAGCCCCCGGACAGGTCTGGGAGAGACCCAGTACTTC. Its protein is CASSPRTGLGETQYF.

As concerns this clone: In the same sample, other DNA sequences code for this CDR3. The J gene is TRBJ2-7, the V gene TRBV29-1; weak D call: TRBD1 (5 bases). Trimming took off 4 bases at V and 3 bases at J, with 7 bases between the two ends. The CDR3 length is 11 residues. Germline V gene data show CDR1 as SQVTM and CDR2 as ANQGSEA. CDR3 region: CSVGQSYEQYF. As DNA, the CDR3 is TGCAGCGTTGGACAGAGCTACGAGCAGTACTTC.

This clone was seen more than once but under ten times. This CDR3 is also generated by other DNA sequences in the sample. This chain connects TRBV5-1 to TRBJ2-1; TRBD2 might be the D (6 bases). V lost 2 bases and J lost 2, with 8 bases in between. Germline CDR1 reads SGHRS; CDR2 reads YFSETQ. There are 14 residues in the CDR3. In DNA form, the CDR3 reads TGCGCCAGCAGCTTCTCGGGGGCCTACAATGAGCAGTTCTTC. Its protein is CASSFSGAYNEQFF.

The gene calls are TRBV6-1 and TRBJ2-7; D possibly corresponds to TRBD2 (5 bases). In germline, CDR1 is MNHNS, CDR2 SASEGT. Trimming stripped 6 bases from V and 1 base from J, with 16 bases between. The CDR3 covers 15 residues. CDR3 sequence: CASRIFLDSSYEQYF. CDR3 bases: TGTGCCAGCAGAATCTTTCTGGACTCGTCCTACGAGCAGTACTTC.

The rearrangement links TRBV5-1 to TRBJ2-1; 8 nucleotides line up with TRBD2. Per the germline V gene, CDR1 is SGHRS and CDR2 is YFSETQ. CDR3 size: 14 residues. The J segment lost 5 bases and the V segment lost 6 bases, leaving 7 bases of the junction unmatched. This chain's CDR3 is CASKSSGTHNEQFF. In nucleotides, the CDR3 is TGCGCCAGCAAAAGTAGCGGGACACACAATGAGCAGTTCTTC. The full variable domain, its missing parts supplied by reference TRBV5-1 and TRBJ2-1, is KAGVTQTPRYLIKTRGQQVTLSCSPISGHRSVSWYQQTPGQGLQFLFEYFSETQRNKGNFPGRFSGRQFSNSRSEMNVSTLELGDSALYLCASKSSGTHNEQFFGPGTRLTVL.

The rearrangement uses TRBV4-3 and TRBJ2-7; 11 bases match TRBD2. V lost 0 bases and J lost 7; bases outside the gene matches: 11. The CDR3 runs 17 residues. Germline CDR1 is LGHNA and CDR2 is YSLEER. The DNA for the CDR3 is TGCGCCAGCAGCCAAGATCACCCCCGACTAGCGGGACCAGAGCAGTACTTC. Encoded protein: CASSQDHPRLAGPEQYF.